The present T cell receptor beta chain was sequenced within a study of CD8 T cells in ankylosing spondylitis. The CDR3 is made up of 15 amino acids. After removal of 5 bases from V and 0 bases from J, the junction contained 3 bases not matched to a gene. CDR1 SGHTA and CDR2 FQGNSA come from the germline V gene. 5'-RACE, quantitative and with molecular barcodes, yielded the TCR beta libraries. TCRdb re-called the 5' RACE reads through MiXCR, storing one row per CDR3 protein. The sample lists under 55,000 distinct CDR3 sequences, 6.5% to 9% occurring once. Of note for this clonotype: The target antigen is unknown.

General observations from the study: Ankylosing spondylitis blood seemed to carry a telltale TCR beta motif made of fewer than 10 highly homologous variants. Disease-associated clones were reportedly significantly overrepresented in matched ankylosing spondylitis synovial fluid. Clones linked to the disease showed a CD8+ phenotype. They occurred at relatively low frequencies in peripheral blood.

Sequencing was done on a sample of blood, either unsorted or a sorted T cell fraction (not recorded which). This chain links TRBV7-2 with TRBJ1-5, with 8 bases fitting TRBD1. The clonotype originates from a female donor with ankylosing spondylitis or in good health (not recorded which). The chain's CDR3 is CASSGQGDSNQPQHF. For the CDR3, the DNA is TGTGCCAGCAGCGGACAGGGCGATAGCAATCAGCCCCAGCATTTT.